This T cell receptor beta chain emerged from a study of shared clonotypes between healthy human individuals. Points from the study as a whole: Naive subsets, compared against memory subsets, generally had larger estimated richness values. With a handful of donors compared, roughly 4.9% of naive CD4 clonotypes were shared.

Regarding this clone: The antigen is not known.

TCRdb's copy holds only in-frame clones and misses some; the assay was immunoSEQ multiplex PCR. Here the sample spans under 2,500,000 clones, around 95% being singletons. The sequencing sample was made of naive CD4+ T cells sorted from blood. Sample subset: CD45RA+ positively selected. This receptor was identified in a man in his late teens or twenties in good health.

The DNA for the CDR3 is TGTGCCAGCAGCACCCTGGACAGGGGGCGATACACCTTC. This gives the protein CASSTLDRGRYTF. V gene TRBV7-9 combines with J gene TRBJ1-2; the match to TRBD1 covers 11 bases. Germline V gene sequence: CDR1 SEHNR, CDR2 FQNEAQ (reference sequence). J was trimmed by 11 bases and V by 5 bases; bases with no gene match: 7. The CDR3 spans 13 residues. Full variable domain (remainder filled in from reference TRBV7-9 and TRBJ1-2): DTGVSQNPRHKITKRGQNVTFRCDPISEHNRLYWYRQTLGQGPEFLTYFQNEAQLEKSRLLSDRFSAERPKGSFSTLEIQRTEQGDSAMYLCASSTLDRGRYTFGSGTRLTVV.